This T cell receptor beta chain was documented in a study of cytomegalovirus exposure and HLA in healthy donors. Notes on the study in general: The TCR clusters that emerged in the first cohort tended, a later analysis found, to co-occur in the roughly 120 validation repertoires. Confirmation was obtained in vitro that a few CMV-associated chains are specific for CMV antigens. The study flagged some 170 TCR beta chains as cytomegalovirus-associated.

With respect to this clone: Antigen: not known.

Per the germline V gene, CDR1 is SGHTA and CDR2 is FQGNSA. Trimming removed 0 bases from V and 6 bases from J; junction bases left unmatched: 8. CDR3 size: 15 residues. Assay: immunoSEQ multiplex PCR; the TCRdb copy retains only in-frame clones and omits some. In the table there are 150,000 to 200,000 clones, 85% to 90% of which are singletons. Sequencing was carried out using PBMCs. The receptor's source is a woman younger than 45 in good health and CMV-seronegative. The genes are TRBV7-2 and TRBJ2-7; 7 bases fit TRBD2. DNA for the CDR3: TGTGCCAGCAGCTTAGCCGCAGGGACTACGACCGAGCAGTACTTC. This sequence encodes CASSLAAGTTTEQYF.